A single count supports the clone carrying this TCR beta chain. Its antigen remains unknown. The length of the CDR3 is 18 residues. Germline CDR1 and CDR2: MGHRA and YSYEKL. V lost 0 bases and J lost 3, with 19 bases in between. The data are from a study of shared clonotypes between healthy human individuals. For the study at large: A donor's plate count was three for CD4 naive and three for CD4 memory; CD8 naive had two and CD8 memory one. Study-level findings and limits: The diversity represented, both genetic and in exposure history, was limited by few donors. As a rule, naive subsets had a larger estimated richness than memory subsets.

Assay execution proceeded at the deep level. Some clones are missing from TCRdb's copy, which holds only in-frame ones; the method was immunoSEQ multiplex PCR. The data contain millions of clones, roughly 94% of them singletons. This sequence joins TRBV4-1 and TRBJ2-3; the D gene is possibly TRBD2 (7 bases). The clonotype was recovered from a man between 18 and 29 years old in good health. Sample: naive CD4+ T cells sorted from blood. Subset described: CD45RA+ positively selected. CDR3 sequence reads: CASSQERGRGSTTDTQYF. CDR3 in DNA: TGCGCCAGCAGCCAAGAACGGGGGAGGGGGTCCACGACAGATACGCAGTATTTT.